Presented here are 3 T cell receptor beta chains from one specimen sequenced in a study of CD8+CD57+ T cells in acquired aplastic anemia. According to the study, genomic DNA was the template for TCR beta VDJ and CDR3 profiling. TCRdb processed the reads anew with MiXCR; each CDR3 protein has one entry. The table has about 190,000 distinct CDR3 sequences, approximately 49% seen once. The sequenced material came from sorted CD4+, CD8+, or CD8+CD57+ T cells (not recorded which) from PBMCs. Receptors originate from a human donor in good health, serving as a control.

This clonotype was found many times. V usage is TRBV5-4 and J usage is TRBJ1-1; D is unresolved. This CDR3 comprises 18 residues. Trimming shortened V by 0 bases and J by 1 base, and 19 bases separated the two germline ends. In germline, CDR1 is SGHNT, CDR2 YYREEE (reference sequence). CDR3 in DNA: TGTGCCAGCAGCTTGGATGGGGTGTGGGCTTATCGGAACACTGAAGCTTTCTTT. It is translated as CASSLDGVWAYRNTEAFF.

The chain has TRBV19 and TRBJ1-1; 9 bases are shared with TRBD1. Losses at the gene ends were 6 bases for V and 4 bases for J; bases not matched to a gene: 15. There are 17 residues in the CDR3. The V gene's germline CDR1 is LNHDA and CDR2 SQIVND (reference sequence). CDR3 region: CASRSAGTGLGGTEAFF. CDR3 bases: TGTGCCAGTAGAAGCGCCGGGACAGGGCTCGGGGGCACTGAAGCTTTCTTT.

The V call is TRBV29-1, the J call TRBJ1-1; 8 bases match TRBD1. V shed 6 bases, J shed 1 base, and the junction held 4 bases outside the gene matches. This CDR3 contains 13 residues. The germline CDR1 and CDR2 sequences are SQVTM and ANQGSEA. In DNA, the CDR3 is TGCAGCGTGAGGACAGGGAAGAACACTGAAGCTTTCTTT. Its translation is CSVRTGKNTEAFF.